One sample yielded the 32 T cell receptor beta chains listed below, sequenced in a study of blood T cells in healthy people across ages (dated by TCRdb to between 2014 and 2017). The library was generated by 5' RACE. Sequencing instrument: Illumina HiSeq 2500. The second PCR ran for roughly 7 to 12 cycles and used a J-beta primer mix along with a sample-barcoded 5' primer. TCRdb applied fastp at Q25 and MiXCR to the public reads, then kept only in-frame beta chains. Each entry merges the rows of one CDR3 protein and shows their most common DNA and genes. The sample records roughly 1.6 million distinct CDR3 sequences, 34% of which are singletons. The top ten clonotypes cover about 11% of the sample. What was sequenced was blood. The receptors shown here come from a woman aged 25 to 39 in good health.

The CDR3 DNA is TGCAGTGCTAGAACGCTTAAGGAGACCCAGTACTTC. Translated, it gives CSARTLKETQYF. The chain is built from TRBV20-1 and TRBJ2-5; D remains ambiguous. V lost 2 bases to trimming and J lost 5 bases, with 9 bases between them. The CDR3 consists of 12 residues. Germline V lookup: CDR1 DFQATT, CDR2 SNEGSKA (reference sequence).

The chain recombines TRBV30 with TRBJ2-7; TRBD2 agrees at 7 bases. The germline V gene has CDR1 GTSNPN and CDR2 SVGIG (reference sequence). The CDR3 runs 13 residues. V was pared by 3 bases and J by 9 bases, with 11 bases of the junction left unmatched. The CDR3: CAWRSRETTPQYF. The CDR3 bases are TGTGCCTGGAGATCGCGGGAGACAACACCGCAGTACTTC.

The V gene is TRBV7-9, the J gene TRBJ2-3; unclear D gene. The germline V gene encodes CDR1 SEHNR and CDR2 FQNEAQ (reference sequence). Trimming removed 5 bases at V and 2 bases at J, with 17 bases between. The CDR3 sequence is 16 residues long. The CDR3 sequence: CASSASLGPFTDTQYF. CDR3 sequence (DNA): TGTGCCAGCAGCGCCTCGTTGGGCCCTTTCACAGATACGCAGTATTTT.

The CDR3 loop reads CASSRWWGTNSPLHF. The DNA for the CDR3 is TGTGCCAGCAGCCGTTGGTGGGGGACGAATTCACCCCTCCACTTT. The chain carries TRBV28 and TRBJ1-6; perhaps TRBD1 as D (5 bases). The germline gives CDR1 MDHEN, CDR2 SYDVKM. This CDR3 has 15 residues. V was shortened by 6 bases and J by 7 bases, with 16 bases between the two germline ends.

This clonotype was picked up a small number of times. The V gene is TRBV20-1, the J gene TRBJ2-7; weak D call: TRBD2 (5 bases). The CDR3 is made up of 13 amino acids. The V gene lost 5 bases and the J gene lost 0 bases, with 11 bases spanning the gap. The germline CDR1 and CDR2 sequences are DFQATT and SNEGSKA (reference sequence). The CDR3 DNA follows: TGCAGTGCTGGAGGTGGAGGCTCCTACGAGCAGTACTTC. Translating gives CSAGGGGSYEQYF.

This clonotype has a handful of counts. CDR3 nucleotide sequence: TGTGCCAGCAGCTTATCGGACGGGACCTACGAGCAGTACTTC. Translation gives CASSLSDGTYEQYF. This rearrangement joins TRBV7-8 to TRBJ2-7; D perhaps matches TRBD2 (5 bases). V was pared by 2 bases and J by 2 bases, with 10 bases between. The CDR3 consists of 14 residues. The V gene's germline CDR1 is SGHVS and CDR2 FQNEAQ.

The gene calls are TRBV15 and TRBJ1-2; TRBD1 agrees at 11 bases. The trim removed 5 bases at V and 4 bases at J, leaving 12 bases unmatched. The CDR3 runs to 17 residues. Looked up from germline, CDR1 is LNHNV and CDR2 is YYDKDF (reference sequence). Written as DNA, the CDR3 is TGTGCCACCAGCGGCCTCCGGGACAGGGGGAACGGCTATGGCTACACCTTC. Its translation is CATSGLRDRGNGYGYTF.

This clonotype was recorded once. V usage is TRBV10-3 and J usage is TRBJ2-1; TRBD2 aligns across 14 bases. Trimming cost V 0 bases and J 6 bases; bases outside gene matches: 1. CDR3 length equals 16 residues. Germline V gene sequence: CDR1 ENHRY, CDR2 SYGVKD. CDR3 sequence reads: CAISESGLAGGNEQFF. The CDR3 nucleotides are TGTGCCATCAGTGAGTCCGGACTAGCGGGAGGCAATGAGCAGTTCTTC.

The rearrangement joins TRBV5-1 to TRBJ2-1; possibly TRBD2 for D (5 bases). Germline loops: CDR1 SGHRS, CDR2 YFSETQ. Trimming removed 1 base at V and 7 bases at J, with 18 bases between. The CDR3 sequence is 16 residues long. DNA for the CDR3: TGCGCCAGCAGCTTGACCCCTAAAGGGTCGGGGAATGAGCAGTTCTTC. It encodes CASSLTPKGSGNEQFF.

The DNA for the CDR3 is TGTGCCAGCAGCCAAGATTCCGGGGGAATGAGTAATGAGCAGTTCTTC. Translating gives CASSQDSGGMSNEQFF. The chain uses TRBV3-1 and TRBJ2-1, with a tentative D call TRBD2 (6 bases). CDR3 length equals 16 residues. CDR1 and CDR2 from the germline V gene are LGHDT and YNNKEL (reference sequence). Trimming shortened V by 0 bases and J by 7 bases, and 16 bases separated the two germline ends.

The sample holds a few counts of this clonotype. The V and J genes are TRBV12-3 or TRBV12-4 and TRBJ2-3; D gene uncertain. Trimming took 7 bases from V and 4 from J, leaving 18 bases between them. The CDR3 is 15 residues long. The CDR3: CASINRADRADTQYF. The DNA of the CDR3 is TGTGCCAGCATTAACCGGGCCGATCGAGCAGATACGCAGTATTTT.

This clonotype has only a few counts. The rearrangement uses TRBV20-1 and TRBJ2-5, with D hard to call. V dropped 1 base and J dropped 6 bases, with 6 bases sitting between them. The CDR3 runs to 11 residues. Germline V lookup: CDR1 DFQATT, CDR2 SNEGSKA (reference sequence). In DNA form, the CDR3 reads TGCAGTGCTAGAGCTTTGAAGACCCAGTACTTC. Translating it yields CSARALKTQYF.

This clonotype was found a few times. This chain uses TRBV20-1 with TRBJ2-7, with 8 positions matching TRBD1. The CDR3 is 12 amino acids. V shed 5 bases and J 5 bases; nucleotides not matched to a gene: 5. The V gene's germline CDR1 is DFQATT and CDR2 SNEGSKA (reference sequence). CDR3 sequence: CSARTGPNEQYF. DNA of the CDR3: TGCAGTGCTCGGACAGGGCCCAACGAGCAGTACTTC.

This clonotype occurred a few times. The chain uses TRBV20-1 and TRBJ1-2; D is possibly TRBD1 (6 bases). CDR1 is DFQATT, CDR2 SNEGSKA, per germline (reference sequence). CDR3 length: 16 amino acids. The V gene lost 1 base and the J gene lost 8 bases, with 23 bases spanning the gap. The CDR3 sequence is CSARGQEFRGIGGYTF. The CDR3 nucleotides are TGCAGTGCTAGAGGACAGGAATTTCGGGGGATAGGCGGCTACACCTTC.

The J gene is TRBJ1-2, the V gene TRBV28; D is perhaps TRBD1 (5 bases). Trimming removed 4 bases from V and 8 bases from J, with 17 bases in between. The CDR3 is 14 amino acids. The germline gives CDR1 MDHEN, CDR2 SYDVKM. The CDR3 region is CASSSSGLAPGYTF. CDR3 DNA: TGTGCCAGCAGTTCCTCAGGGCTTGCGCCGGGCTACACCTTC.

This clonotype was picked up a small number of times. The chain carries TRBV3-1 and TRBJ2-1, with D perhaps being TRBD1 or TRBD2 (5 bases each). Germline V lookup: CDR1 LGHDT, CDR2 YNNKEL (reference sequence). The CDR3 spans 16 residues. V lost 2 bases and J 0 bases, leaving 11 bases between the germline ends. The DNA of the CDR3 is TGTGCCAGCAGCCAAAACCCTGGGGGCTCCTACAATGAGCAGTTCTTC. Translating it yields CASSQNPGGSYNEQFF.

Remarks on this clonotype: The junction differs from germline at one of its ends, possibly a read error. The V call is TRBV2, the J call TRBJ2-6, with D tentatively TRBD1 (6 bases). The CDR3 extends over 15 amino acids. Per germline, CDR1 SNHLY and CDR2 FYNNEI. The CDR3 nucleotides are TGTGCCAGCAGTCCGGGCTCTGTGGGGGCCAACGCCCTGACTTTC. As protein: CASSPGSVGANALTF.

The chain joins TRBV20-1 to TRBJ2-1; 13 nucleotides align to TRBD2. V lost 5 bases, J lost 6 bases, and 4 bases stayed unmatched. The CDR3 spans 14 residues. Germline values: CDR1 DFQATT, CDR2 SNEGSKA (reference sequence). In DNA form, the CDR3 reads TGCAGTGCTCCCCGACTAGCGGGAGGCAATGAGCAGTTCTTC. It encodes CSAPRLAGGNEQFF.

The chain employs TRBV3-1 and TRBJ2-5; 8 nucleotides match TRBD2. Germline V gene lookup returns CDR1 LGHDT and CDR2 YNNKEL (reference sequence). V was pared by 5 bases and J by 0 bases, with 8 bases of the junction left unmatched. This CDR3 has 16 amino acids. This chain's CDR3 is CASSWTSWGDQETQYF. DNA for the CDR3: TGTGCCAGCAGCTGGACTAGCTGGGGGGACCAAGAGACCCAGTACTTC.

This chain connects TRBV20-1 to TRBJ2-4; 9 bases line up with TRBD1. TRBJ2-7 explains the end of the DNA better; the J call may be wrong. The CDR3 contains 15 residues. Germline CDR1 reads DFQATT; CDR2 reads SNEGSKA (reference sequence). The CDR3 is CSARARDRVSYEQYF. In DNA form, the CDR3 reads TGCAGTGCTAGGGCACGGGACAGGGTCTCTTACGAGCAGTACTTC.

The chain combines TRBV18 with TRBJ2-3; the D gene is possibly TRBD1 (6 bases). The V gene's germline CDR1 is KGHSH and CDR2 LQKENI. Trimming pared 4 bases from V and 2 bases from J, leaving 16 bases between. This CDR3 is built from 16 residues. CDR3 region: CASSRGRTAVTDTQYF. Written as DNA, the CDR3 is TGTGCCAGCTCACGGGGGCGGACGGCAGTCACAGATACGCAGTATTTT.

This clonotype was observed many times. This chain links TRBV29-1 with TRBJ2-7, with D perhaps matching TRBD2 (6 bases). Trimming left V 4 bases short and J 0 bases short, with 10 bases between. Germline assignment: CDR1 SQVTM and CDR2 ANQGSEA. The CDR3 extends over 13 amino acids. CDR3 coding DNA: TGCAGCGTTGCGGGAGCGAGCTCCTACGAGCAGTACTTC. Amino acids: CSVAGASSYEQYF.

The chain joins TRBV4-1 to TRBJ1-1; D might be TRBD1 (5 bases). Trimming removed 0 bases at V and 3 bases at J, with 17 bases between. The CDR3 contains 17 residues. Germline values: CDR1 MGHRA, CDR2 YSYEKL. CDR3 DNA sequence: TGCGCCAGCAGCCAAGATGGAAGGGGTTTGGGGGACACTGAAGCTTTCTTT. Translation: CASSQDGRGLGDTEAFF.

V is TRBV3-1 and J is TRBJ2-7; D not resolved. Germline assignment: CDR1 LGHDT and CDR2 YNNKEL (reference sequence). Trimming took 3 bases from V and 1 from J, leaving 10 bases between them. The CDR3 runs to 14 residues. The CDR3 is CASSHLANSYEQYF. The CDR3 region has the DNA TGTGCCAGCAGCCATCTCGCTAATTCCTACGAGCAGTACTTC.

This clonotype occurred a few times. The chain employs TRBV3-1 and TRBJ2-5; weak D call: TRBD1 (5 bases). V lost 1 base and J lost 5, with 11 bases in between. The CDR3 runs to 14 residues. The germline CDR1 and CDR2 sequences are LGHDT and YNNKEL (reference sequence). CDR3 DNA sequence: TGTGCCAGCAGCCAAGGGACATCTCTCGAGACCCAGTACTTC. Translating gives CASSQGTSLETQYF.

A note on this clonotype: This sequence may be a read error, since a much larger clone differs from it by one base. The chain joins TRBV20-1 to TRBJ2-7, with D possibly called TRBD1 or TRBD2 (5 bases each). V shed 6 bases and J shed 6 bases, with 24 bases lying between them. The germline gives CDR1 DFQATT, CDR2 SNEGSKA (reference sequence). This CDR3 is built from 15 residues. Here the CDR3 DNA reads TGCAGTGCATTTCAACGCCGGGACGGACGCTGCGAGCAGTACTTC. Encoded protein: CSAFQRRDGRCEQYF.

V usage is TRBV6-2 or TRBV6-3 and J usage is TRBJ1-2, with TRBD1 as a possible D gene (6 bases). V gave up 2 bases and J gave up 8 bases, with 9 bases separating them. The germline gives CDR1 MNHEY, CDR2 SVGEGT. This CDR3 has 12 residues. CDR3 loop: CASSYEQGGYTF. Written as DNA, the CDR3 is TGTGCCAGCAGTTACGAGCAGGGGGGCTACACCTTC.

J is TRBJ2-7 and V is TRBV20-1, with 10 bases fitting TRBD2. The CDR3 length is 16 residues. CDR1 DFQATT and CDR2 SNEGSKA come from the germline V gene (reference sequence). V trimming: 3 bases; J trimming: 2 bases; junction bases outside the gene matches: 10. The CDR3 spells CSASPFSGGATYEQYF. CDR3 nucleotide sequence: TGCAGTGCTAGTCCTTTCAGCGGGGGGGCCACCTACGAGCAGTACTTC.

In its sample, this clonotype was seen a few times. The rearrangement joins TRBV7-3 to TRBJ2-3; D may be TRBD2 (6 bases). Germline assignment: CDR1 SGHTA and CDR2 FQGTGA. Trimming pared 2 bases from V and 2 bases from J, leaving 8 bases between. This CDR3 region has 14 residues. CDR3 protein: CASSLAGITDTQYF. CDR3 bases: TGTGCCAGCAGCTTAGCGGGGATCACAGATACGCAGTATTTT. Drawing the rest from reference TRBV7-3 and TRBJ2-3, the complete variable domain is GAGVSQTPSNKVTEKGKYVELRCDPISGHTALYWYRQSLGQGPEFLIYFQGTGAADDSGLPNDRFFAVRPEGSVSTLKIQRTERGDSAVYLCASSLAGITDTQYFGPGTRLTVL.

This clonotype came up a few times. The chain links TRBV20-1 to TRBJ1-2; D possibly corresponds to TRBD1 (6 bases). CDR1 and CDR2 (germline): DFQATT, SNEGSKA (reference sequence). The CDR3 length is 13 residues. CDR3 sequence reads: CSAKSGEVFGYTF. DNA of the CDR3: TGCAGCGCAAAATCAGGGGAGGTGTTTGGCTACACCTTC.

Regarding this clonotype: Likely a read error: the CDR3 ends without its conserved phenylalanine or tryptophan. This chain joins TRBV20-1 and TRBJ2-7, with D uncertain. This CDR3 has 13 residues. Trimming removed 0 bases from V and 1 base from J, with 7 bases in between. Germline assignment: CDR1 DFQATT and CDR2 SNEGSKA (reference sequence). CDR3 loop: CSARDRRSYEQYC. CDR3 nucleotides: TGCAGTGCTAGAGATCGAAGGTCCTACGAGCAGTACTGC.

The chain carries TRBV6-2 or TRBV6-3 and TRBJ1-5, with 7 bases identical to TRBD1. V was pared by 7 bases and J by 1 base, with 7 bases of the junction left unmatched. CDR1 is MNHEY and CDR2 is SVGEGT in the germline V gene. This CDR3 spans 15 amino acids. The chain's CDR3 is CASTKTGKSNQPQHF. The CDR3 DNA sequence: TGTGCCAGCACCAAGACAGGGAAGAGCAATCAGCCCCAGCATTTT.